The 12 T cell receptor beta chains presented below share a single source sample, sequenced in a study of T cells in Graves' hyperthyroidism and ophthalmopathy. The investigators amplified TCR beta CDR3 regions from RNA transcripts. First-round RT-PCR targeting the TCR CDR3 was performed with the HTBI primer set. MiXCR, applied by TCRdb to the multiplex PCR reads, yields one record per CDR3 protein. Of approximately 600,000 distinct CDR3 sequences listed, around 20% are singletons. The specimen was blood. These receptors were obtained from a man under 40 with Graves' ophthalmopathy.

This clonotype was seen ten or more times. V usage is TRBV7-2 and J usage is TRBJ2-7; 8 nucleotides line up with TRBD2. In germline, CDR1 is SGHTA, CDR2 FQGNSA. The ends lost 2 bases at V and 1 base at J; junction bases unmatched: 4. This CDR3 comprises 15 residues. The CDR3 nucleotides read TGTGCCAGCAGCTTAAGCGGGAGTAGGTCCTACGAGCAGTACTTC. As protein: CASSLSGSRSYEQYF.

The chain uses TRBV28 and TRBJ1-1; unclear D gene. V dropped 5 bases and J dropped 1 base, with 14 bases sitting between them. The germline CDR1 and CDR2 sequences are MDHEN and SYDVKM. The CDR3 length is 15 residues. This CDR3 is CASSMPPLGNTEAFF. In DNA, the CDR3 is TGTGCCAGCAGTATGCCCCCCCTCGGGAACACTGAAGCTTTCTTT.

This clonotype was seen ten or more times. J is TRBJ2-1 and V is TRBV5-1; perhaps D is TRBD1 or TRBD2 (5 bases each). Trimming removed 3 bases at V and 3 bases at J, with 7 bases between. The CDR3 is 13 residues long. The V gene's germline CDR1 is SGHRS and CDR2 YFSETQ. As DNA, the CDR3 is TGCGCCAGCAGCTGGGACGACTACAATGAGCAGTTCTTC. Protein sequence: CASSWDDYNEQFF.

On this clonotype: This may come from a read error, since a much larger clone is one base off. J is TRBJ1-1 and V is TRBV2, with 7 bases aligning to TRBD1. The CDR3 is 15 amino acids. The germline V gene has CDR1 SNHLY and CDR2 FYNNEI. The CDR3 DNA sequence: TGTGCCGGCAGTGCGAGGACAGGAATGAACACTGAAGCTTTCTTT. This translates into CAGSARTGMNTEAFF. The full variable domain, in which reference TRBV2 and TRBJ1-1 provide the parts outside the CDR3, is EPEVTQTPSHQVTQMGQEVILRCVPISNHLYFYWYRQILGQKVEFLVSFYNNEISEKSEIFDDQFSVERPDGSNFTLKIRSTKLEDSAMYFCAGSARTGMNTEAFFGQGTRLTVV.

This clonotype was seen just once. The chain is built from TRBV19 and TRBJ1-2; D may be TRBD1 (5 bases). This CDR3 contains 14 residues. CDR1 is LNHDA and CDR2 is SQIVND in the germline V gene (reference sequence). With 2 bases removed from V and 4 bases from J, the gap between germline ends came to 11 bases. The CDR3 here is CASSILQGGYGYTF. The CDR3 DNA reads as TGTGCCAGTAGTATATTGCAGGGCGGCTATGGCTACACCTTC.

This rearrangement joins TRBV4-2 to TRBJ1-3; no reliable D call. This CDR3 region has 16 residues. CDR1 LGHNA and CDR2 YNFKEQ come from the germline V gene. Trimming pared 0 bases from V and 0 bases from J, leaving 9 bases between. The CDR3 DNA reads as TGTGCCAGCAGCCAAGAGGCAGACGCCTCTGGAAACACCATATATTTT. Translation: CASSQEADASGNTIYF.

Worth noting for this clonotype: A far larger clone is only one base removed, so a read error is likely. The rearrangement joins TRBV11-1 to TRBJ2-5; unclear D gene. Germline assignment: CDR1 SGHAT and CDR2 FQDESV (reference sequence). The CDR3 runs 11 residues. V lost 3 bases and J 5 bases, leaving 4 bases between the germline ends. CDR3 nucleotides: TGTGCCAGCAGCTTTGACGAGACCCAGTACTTC. Its protein product is CASSFDETQYF.

This clonotype was found a few times. The J gene is TRBJ2-7, the V gene TRBV6-5, with D perhaps TRBD1 or TRBD2 (5 bases each). V was pared by 4 bases and J by 3 bases, with 22 bases between. This CDR3 has 17 residues. Germline V CDR1 and CDR2: MNHEY, SVGAGI. The CDR3 nucleotides read TGTGCCAGCAGTTCCTCGACCGGCAAGCGGCAGGGCTACGAGCAGTACTTC. Encoded protein: CASSSSTGKRQGYEQYF.

The table lists this clonotype with a few counts. The chain links TRBV29-1 to TRBJ2-7; 9 bases match TRBD1. Unmatched junction bases numbered 6, after V lost 6 bases and J lost 0 bases. Germline V gene lookup returns CDR1 SQVTM and CDR2 ANQGSEA. This CDR3 spans 14 amino acids. In DNA form, the CDR3 reads TGCAGCGTAACCGGGACAGGGAGCTCCTACGAGCAGTACTTC. Translated: CSVTGTGSSYEQYF.

In DNA, the CDR3 is TGTGCCAGCAGCTTGGACAGCTGGAACACTGAAGCTTTCTTT. This translates into CASSLDSWNTEAFF. The chain is built from TRBV5-5 and TRBJ1-1; no definite D call. Germline V lookup: CDR1 SGHKS, CDR2 YYEKEE (reference sequence). CDR3 size: 14 residues. V was clipped by 0 bases and J by 1 base, with 7 bases between them.

In its sample, this clonotype was seen many times. The chain joins TRBV30 to TRBJ2-5, with D hard to call. Trimming removed 0 bases from V and 5 bases from J, with 4 bases in between. Germline loops: CDR1 GTSNPN, CDR2 SVGIG (reference sequence). CDR3 length equals 11 residues. The CDR3 sequence: CAWSVGETQYF. In DNA, the CDR3 is TGTGCCTGGAGTGTCGGGGAGACCCAGTACTTC.

This clonotype was seen ten or more times. In DNA form, the CDR3 reads TGCGCCAGCGCACGGGAATCAGGGACAAGCGAGCAGTACTTC. Translated: CASARESGTSEQYF. V gene TRBV5-1 combines with J gene TRBJ2-7, with D maybe TRBD1 (6 bases). The CDR3 is made up of 14 amino acids. Germline V CDR1 and CDR2: SGHRS, YFSETQ. Deletions cut 7 bases from V and 6 bases from J, with 20 bases between.